One T cell receptor (beta chain) is described in this entry. CDR1 is LGHNA, CDR2 YSLEER, per germline. This CDR3 comprises 16 residues. V was pared by 1 base and J by 0 bases, with 12 bases between. This sample stems from a study of radiotherapy plus CTLA-4 blockade in lung cancer. Study overall: Disease control reached approximately 30%, with objective responses in roughly 17%.

TCRdb's table, derived via immunoSEQ multiplex PCR, lists solely in-frame clones and lacks some. The sample yields 65,000 to 70,000 clones, around 80% seen once. The receptor was isolated from a human donor with non-small cell lung cancer who had a complete response to radiotherapy plus ipilimumab. This specimen was peripheral blood, taken from a patient treated with radiotherapy plus ipilimumab. J is TRBJ1-1 and V is TRBV4-3; the D is unclear. The CDR3 sequence: CASSQGHGRLNTEAFF. The CDR3 bases are TGCGCCAGCAGCCAAGGTCACGGGCGACTGAACACTGAAGCTTTCTTT.